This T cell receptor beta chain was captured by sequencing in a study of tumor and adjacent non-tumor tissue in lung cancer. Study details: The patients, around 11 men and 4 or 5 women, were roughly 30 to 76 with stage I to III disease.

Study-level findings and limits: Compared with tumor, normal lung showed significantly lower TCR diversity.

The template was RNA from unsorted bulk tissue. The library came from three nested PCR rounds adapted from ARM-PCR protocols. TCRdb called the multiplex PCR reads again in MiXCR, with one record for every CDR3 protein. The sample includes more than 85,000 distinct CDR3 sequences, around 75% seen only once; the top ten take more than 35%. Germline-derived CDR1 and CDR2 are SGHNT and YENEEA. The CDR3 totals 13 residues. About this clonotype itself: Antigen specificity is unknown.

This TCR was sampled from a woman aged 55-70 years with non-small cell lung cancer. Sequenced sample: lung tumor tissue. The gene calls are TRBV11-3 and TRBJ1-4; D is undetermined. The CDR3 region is CVGSLHLGEKLFF. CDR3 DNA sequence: TGTGTCGGCAGCTTACACTTAGGTGAAAAACTGTTTTTT.